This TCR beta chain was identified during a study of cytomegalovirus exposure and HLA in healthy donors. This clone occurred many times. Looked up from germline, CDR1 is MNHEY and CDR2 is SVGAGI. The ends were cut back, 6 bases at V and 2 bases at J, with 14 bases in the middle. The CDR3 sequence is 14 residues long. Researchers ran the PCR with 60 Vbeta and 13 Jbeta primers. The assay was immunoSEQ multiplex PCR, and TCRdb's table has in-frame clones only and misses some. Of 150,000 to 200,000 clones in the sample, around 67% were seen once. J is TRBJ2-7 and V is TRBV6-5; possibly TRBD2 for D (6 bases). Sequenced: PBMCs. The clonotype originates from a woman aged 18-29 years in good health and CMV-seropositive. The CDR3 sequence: CASRFSGYTYEQYF. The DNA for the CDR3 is TGTGCCAGCAGATTTAGCGGCTACACCTACGAGCAGTACTTC.